Given below is one T cell receptor beta chain in context. Its antigen is undetermined. After removal of 8 bases from V and 8 bases from J, the junction contained 8 bases not matched to a gene. The CDR3 sequence is 14 residues long. Germline-derived CDR1 and CDR2 are MDHEN and SYDVKM. Produced via immunoSEQ multiplex PCR; TCRdb's table is partial and in-frame only. The sample consists of around 1.9 million clones, more than 85% of them appearing once. This specimen comes from a study of shared clonotypes between healthy human individuals. Points from the study as a whole: Generation probability values for non-shared clonotypes were lower than those for clonotypes shared by all four donors.

Selected positively for CCR7 and CD45RO-negative, naive CD8 cells excluded terminally differentiated effector memory CD45RA+ cells. This clonotype originated in a man between 18 and 29 years old in good health. Some clones in this sample may be carry-over from other donors' samples. The sample taken for sequencing was naive CD8+ T cells from PBMCs. The chain combines TRBV28 with TRBJ2-1; 11 bases fit TRBD2. The CDR3 spells CASVTSGSGDEQFF. The DNA for the CDR3 is TGTGCCAGCGTTACTAGCGGGAGTGGTGATGAGCAGTTCTTC.